The clone carrying this TCR beta chain was counted a few times. V gave up 1 base and J gave up 2 bases, with 13 bases separating them. Per germline, CDR1 SGHKS and CDR2 YYEKEE (reference sequence). The CDR3 has 15 amino acids. Authors' methods: Nucleated cell counts were estimated from reference gene primer amplification. TCRdb keeps only in-frame clones here, not all; method: immunoSEQ multiplex PCR. The V and J calls and the clone size are those of that table, but D and trimming were determined from the DNA. The data hold over 35,000 clones, with 75% to 90% observed a single time. This specimen comes from a study of blood T cell repertoires in COVID-19. Overall study: PBMCs, B-cell-depleted T cells, or T cells provided the cDNA or gDNA that made up the material.

The chain links TRBV5-5 to TRBJ2-7, with D possibly being TRBD1 (5 bases). The sequenced material came from peripheral blood. The source of this sequence is a man aged 55 to 70 with active or convalescent COVID-19. The CDR3 loop reads CASSLTGTEPYEQYV. The CDR3 bases are TGTGCCAGCAGCTTGACAGGAACAGAGCCCTACGAGCAGTACGTC.